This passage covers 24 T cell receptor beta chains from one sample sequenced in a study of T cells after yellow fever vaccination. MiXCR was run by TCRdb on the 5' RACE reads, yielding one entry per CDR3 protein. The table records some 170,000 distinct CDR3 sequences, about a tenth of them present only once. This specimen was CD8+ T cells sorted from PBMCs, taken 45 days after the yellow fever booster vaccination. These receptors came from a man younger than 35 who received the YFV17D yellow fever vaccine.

The CDR3 region is CATSRGLSSYNEQFF. The CDR3 bases are TGTGCCACCAGCAGGGGTCTTAGCTCCTACAATGAGCAGTTCTTC. The chain links TRBV15 to TRBJ2-1; D remains unclear. Trimming removed 3 bases from V and 0 bases from J, with 9 bases in between. The CDR3 runs to 15 residues. CDR1 and CDR2 (germline): LNHNV, YYDKDF (reference sequence).

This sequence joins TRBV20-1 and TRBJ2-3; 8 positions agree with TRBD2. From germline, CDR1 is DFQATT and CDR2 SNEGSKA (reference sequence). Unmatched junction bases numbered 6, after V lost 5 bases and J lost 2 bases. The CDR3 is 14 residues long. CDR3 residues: CSAPGLDTTDTQYF. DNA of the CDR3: TGCAGTGCTCCGGGACTAGACACCACAGATACGCAGTATTTT.

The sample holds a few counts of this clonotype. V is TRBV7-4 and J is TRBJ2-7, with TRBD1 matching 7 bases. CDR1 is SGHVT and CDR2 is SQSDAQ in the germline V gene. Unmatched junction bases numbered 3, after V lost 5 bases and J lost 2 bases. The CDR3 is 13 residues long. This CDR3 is CASSRDSPYEQYV. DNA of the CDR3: TGTGCCAGCAGCCGGGACAGTCCCTACGAGCAGTACGTC.

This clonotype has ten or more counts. The CDR3 DNA is TGTGCCAGCACCACGACAGGGACCACCGGGGAGCTGTTTTTT. It is translated as CASTTTGTTGELFF. The chain is built from TRBV7-9 and TRBJ2-2; 7 positions match TRBD1. This CDR3 spans 14 amino acids. After removal of 7 bases from V and 4 bases from J, the junction contained 6 bases not matched to a gene. Germline CDR1 is SEHNR and CDR2 is FQNEAQ (reference sequence). Full variable domain (rest looked up from reference TRBV7-9 and TRBJ2-2): DTGVSQNPRHKITKRGQNVTFRCDPISEHNRLYWYRQTLGQGPEFLTYFQNEAQLEKSRLLSDRFSAERPKGSFSTLEIQRTEQGDSAMYLCASTTTGTTGELFFGEGSRLTVL.

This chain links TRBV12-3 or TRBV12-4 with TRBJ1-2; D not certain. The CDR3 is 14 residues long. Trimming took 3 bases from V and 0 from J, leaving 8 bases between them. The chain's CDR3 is CASSLLASNYGYTF. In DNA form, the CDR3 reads TGTGCCAGCAGTTTGTTAGCCTCTAACTATGGCTACACCTTC.

In DNA form, the CDR3 reads TGTGCCAGCTCACCATCCGGCTTGGGCGAAAAACTGTTTTTT. Its translation: CASSPSGLGEKLFF. The chain has TRBV18 and TRBJ1-4; D remains unclear. The CDR3 extends over 14 amino acids. Deletions cut 2 bases from V and 8 bases from J, with 12 bases between. Germline V gene data show CDR1 as KGHSH and CDR2 as LQKENI.

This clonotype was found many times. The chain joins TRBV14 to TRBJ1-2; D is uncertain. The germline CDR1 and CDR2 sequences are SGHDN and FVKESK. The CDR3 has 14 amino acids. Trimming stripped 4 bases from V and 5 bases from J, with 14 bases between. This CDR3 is CASSPRLNGYGYTF. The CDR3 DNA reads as TGTGCCAGCAGCCCCAGATTAAACGGTTATGGCTACACCTTC.

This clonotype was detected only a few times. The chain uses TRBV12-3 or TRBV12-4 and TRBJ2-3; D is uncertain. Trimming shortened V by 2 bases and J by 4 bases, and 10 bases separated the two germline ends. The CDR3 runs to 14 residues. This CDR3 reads CASSLTAWSDTQYF. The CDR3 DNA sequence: TGTGCCAGCAGTTTAACAGCGTGGTCAGATACGCAGTATTTT.

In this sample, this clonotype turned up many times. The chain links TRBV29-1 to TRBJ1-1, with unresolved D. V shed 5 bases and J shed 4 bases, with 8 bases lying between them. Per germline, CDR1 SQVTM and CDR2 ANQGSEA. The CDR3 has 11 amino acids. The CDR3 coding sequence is TGCAGCGTTCATTGGAGCACTGAAGCTTTCTTT. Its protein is CSVHWSTEAFF.

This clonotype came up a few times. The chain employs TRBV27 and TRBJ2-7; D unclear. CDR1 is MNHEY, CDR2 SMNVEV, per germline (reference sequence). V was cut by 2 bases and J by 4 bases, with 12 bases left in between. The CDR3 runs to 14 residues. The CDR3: CASSLTAGPYEQYF. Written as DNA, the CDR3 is TGTGCCAGCAGTTTAACGGCAGGACCGTACGAGCAGTACTTC.

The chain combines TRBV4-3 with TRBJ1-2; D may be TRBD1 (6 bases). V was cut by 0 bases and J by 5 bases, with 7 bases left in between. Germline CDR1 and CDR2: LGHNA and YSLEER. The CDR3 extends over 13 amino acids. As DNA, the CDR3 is TGCGCCAGCAGCCAAGATACAGGGTATGGCTACACCTTC. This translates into CASSQDTGYGYTF.

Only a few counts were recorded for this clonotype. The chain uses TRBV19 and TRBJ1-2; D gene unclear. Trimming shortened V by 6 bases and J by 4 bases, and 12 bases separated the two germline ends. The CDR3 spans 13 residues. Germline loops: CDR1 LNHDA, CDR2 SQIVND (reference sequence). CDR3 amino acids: CASRGSALYGYTF. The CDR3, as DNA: TGTGCCAGTAGGGGCTCGGCCCTCTATGGCTACACCTTC.

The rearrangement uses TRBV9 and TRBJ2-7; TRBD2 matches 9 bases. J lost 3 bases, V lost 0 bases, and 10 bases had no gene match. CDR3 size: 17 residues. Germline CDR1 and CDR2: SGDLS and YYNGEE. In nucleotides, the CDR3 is TGTGCCAGCAGCGTAGAAGGAGCTAGCGGGGCCCTCTACGAGCAGTACTTC. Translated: CASSVEGASGALYEQYF.

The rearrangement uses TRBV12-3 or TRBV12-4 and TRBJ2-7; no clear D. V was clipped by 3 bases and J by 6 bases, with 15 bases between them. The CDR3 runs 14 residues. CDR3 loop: CASSLDQAPLEQYF. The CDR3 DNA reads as TGTGCCAGCAGTTTGGACCAGGCCCCCCTCGAGCAGTACTTC.

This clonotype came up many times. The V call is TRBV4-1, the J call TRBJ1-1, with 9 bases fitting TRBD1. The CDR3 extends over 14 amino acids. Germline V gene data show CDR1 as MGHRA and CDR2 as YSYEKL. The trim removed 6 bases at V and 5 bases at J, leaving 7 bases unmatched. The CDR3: CASSLGGTGTEAFF. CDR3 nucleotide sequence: TGCGCCAGCAGTCTCGGGGGGACAGGGACTGAAGCTTTCTTT.

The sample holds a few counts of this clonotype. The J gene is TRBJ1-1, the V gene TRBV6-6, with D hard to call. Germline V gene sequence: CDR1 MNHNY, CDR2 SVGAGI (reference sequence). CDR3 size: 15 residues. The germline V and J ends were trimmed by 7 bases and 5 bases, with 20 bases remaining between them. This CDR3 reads CASTRSWAAKTEAFF. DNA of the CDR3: TGTGCCAGCACCCGGAGTTGGGCAGCGAAAACTGAAGCTTTCTTT.

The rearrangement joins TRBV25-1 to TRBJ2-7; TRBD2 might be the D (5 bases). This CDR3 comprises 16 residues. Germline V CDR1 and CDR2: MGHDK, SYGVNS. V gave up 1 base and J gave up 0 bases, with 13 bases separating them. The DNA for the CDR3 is TGTGCCAGCAGTGAATCTTATGAGGGAAGCTCCTACGAGCAGTACTTC. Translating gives CASSESYEGSSYEQYF.

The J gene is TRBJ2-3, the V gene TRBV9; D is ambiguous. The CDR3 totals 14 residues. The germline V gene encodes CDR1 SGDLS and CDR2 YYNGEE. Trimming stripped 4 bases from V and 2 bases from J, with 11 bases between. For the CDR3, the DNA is TGTGCCAGCAGCAAAGACCGGGTCACAGATACGCAGTATTTT. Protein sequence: CASSKDRVTDTQYF.

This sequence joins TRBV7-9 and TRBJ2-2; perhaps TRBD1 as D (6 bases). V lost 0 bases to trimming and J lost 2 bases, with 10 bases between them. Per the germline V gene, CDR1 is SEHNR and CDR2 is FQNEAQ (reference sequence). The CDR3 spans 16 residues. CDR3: CASSLAPGHNTGELFF. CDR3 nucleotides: TGTGCCAGCAGCTTAGCGCCGGGACACAACACCGGGGAGCTGTTTTTT.

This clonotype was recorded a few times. CDR3 sequence: CASRGRDRDAGELFF. The CDR3 DNA follows: TGCGCCAGCAGGGGCCGGGACAGGGATGCCGGGGAGCTGTTTTTT. This chain links TRBV10-2 with TRBJ2-2; TRBD1 aligns across 9 bases. The CDR3 loop spans 15 amino acids. The trim removed 6 bases at V and 6 bases at J, leaving 8 bases unmatched. Germline assignment: CDR1 WSHSY and CDR2 SAAADI.

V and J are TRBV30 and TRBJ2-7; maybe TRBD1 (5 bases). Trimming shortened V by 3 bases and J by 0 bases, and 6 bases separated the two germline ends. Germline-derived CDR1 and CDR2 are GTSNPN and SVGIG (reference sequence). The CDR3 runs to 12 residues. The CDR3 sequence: CAWRDISYEQYF. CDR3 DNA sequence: TGTGCCTGGAGGGACATCTCCTACGAGCAGTACTTC.

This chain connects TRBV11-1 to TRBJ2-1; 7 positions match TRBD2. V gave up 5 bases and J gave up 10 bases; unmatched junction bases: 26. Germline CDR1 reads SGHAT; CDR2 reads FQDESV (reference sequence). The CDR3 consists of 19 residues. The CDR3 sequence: CASSQRPGGRFFVRQEQFF. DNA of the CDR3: TGTGCCAGCAGCCAACGTCCGGGGGGTCGTTTCTTTGTCCGCCAGGAGCAGTTCTTC.

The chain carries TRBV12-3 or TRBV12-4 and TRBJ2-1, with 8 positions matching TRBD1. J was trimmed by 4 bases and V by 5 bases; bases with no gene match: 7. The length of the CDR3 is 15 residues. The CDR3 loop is CASSQGAWGYNEQFF. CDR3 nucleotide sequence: TGTGCCAGCAGTCAGGGGGCATGGGGATACAATGAGCAGTTCTTC.

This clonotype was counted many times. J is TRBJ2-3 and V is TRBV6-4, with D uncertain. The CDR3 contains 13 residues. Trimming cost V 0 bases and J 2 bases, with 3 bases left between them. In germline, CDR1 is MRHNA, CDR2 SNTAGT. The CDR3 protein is CASSDSTTDTQYF. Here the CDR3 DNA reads TGTGCCAGCAGTGACTCGACCACAGATACGCAGTATTTT.